The TCR beta chain described here comes from a study of CD8 T cells in ankylosing spondylitis. Study observations and caveats: Disease-linked clones, CD8+, were relatively rare in peripheral blood. Matched synovial fluid from ankylosing spondylitis patients was reported to be enriched for disease-linked clones. Seemingly distinctive of ankylosing spondylitis blood was a TCR beta motif formed by eight highly homologous variants.

The TCR beta libraries were generated through quantitative 5'-RACE incorporating molecular barcodes. Using its own MiXCR run on the 5' RACE reads, TCRdb lists one record per CDR3 protein. This table has fewer than 200,000 distinct CDR3 sequences, about 20% appearing once. Comments on this clonotype: Its antigen remains unidentified.

The receptor was isolated from a male donor aged 10-35 years with ankylosing spondylitis or in good health (not recorded which). What was sequenced was blood, either unsorted or a sorted T cell fraction (not recorded which).

This CDR3 reads CASSLLRPSFPGELFF. The CDR3 DNA follows: TGTGCCAGCAGCCTACTACGCCCCTCTTTTCCCGGGGAGCTGTTTTTT. The chain joins TRBV11-2 to TRBJ2-2; unclear D gene. The V gene's germline CDR1 is SGHAT and CDR2 FQNNGV. V gave up 5 bases and J gave up 6 bases, with 19 bases separating them. This CDR3 region has 16 residues. Full variable domain (missing parts from reference TRBV11-2 and TRBJ2-2): EAGVAQSPRYKIIEKRQSVAFWCNPISGHATLYWYQQILGQGPKLLIQFQNNGVVDDSQLPKDRFSAERLKGVDSTLKIQPAKLEDSAVYLCASSLLRPSFPGELFFGEGSRLTVL.